A selection of T cell receptor beta chains follows, all from one sample in a study of blood T cell repertoires in COVID-19. Using immunoSEQ multiplex PCR, the repertoire was profiled, and TCRdb retains in-frame clones only, with some absent. Among approximately 300,000 clones listed, 75% to 90% were seen once. The specimen was PBMCs or T cells enriched from blood (not recorded which). These receptors originate from a woman under 40 who had been exposed to COVID-19. Both conserved end residues are part of each CDR3. Each record gives: V gene, D gene, clone size, J gene, CDR3 DNA, CDR3 protein. The D gene is left open where the match is weak. Clone size, where shown, is once, few, many, or a class for clones that have expanded.

V gene: TRBV5-4; D gene: -; clone size: -; J gene: TRBJ1-1; CDR3 DNA: TGTGCCAGCAATCGAGGTGGGGAGGGGACTGAAGCTTTCTTT; CDR3 protein: CASNRGGEGTEAFF
V gene: TRBV30; D gene: -; clone size: -; J gene: TRBJ2-5; CDR3 DNA: TGTGCCTGGAGTGCTAGACTGGGAGAGACCCAGTACTTC; CDR3 protein: CAWSARLGETQYF
V gene: TRBV19; D gene: TRBD1; clone size: -; J gene: TRBJ2-7; CDR3 DNA: TGTGCCAGTAGTATAGCCACAGGGGGCTCCTACGAGCAGTACTTC; CDR3 protein: CASSIATGGSYEQYF
V gene: TRBV19; D gene: -; clone size: -; J gene: TRBJ2-7; CDR3 DNA: TGTGCCACCCAACAGACCTTAACCTACGAGCAGTACTTC; CDR3 protein: CATQQTLTYEQYF
V gene: TRBV19; D gene: -; clone size: -; J gene: TRBJ1-2; CDR3 DNA: TGTGCCAGTGACGAACCGGGCTATGGCTACACCTTC; CDR3 protein: CASDEPGYGYTF
V gene: TRBV7-9; D gene: TRBD2; clone size: -; J gene: TRBJ2-7; CDR3 DNA: TGTGCCAGCAGCACAGGCGGTAGCGGGAGCGAGCAGTACTTC; CDR3 protein: CASSTGGSGSEQYF
V gene: TRBV11-2; D gene: -; clone size: once; J gene: TRBJ1-5; CDR3 DNA: TGTGCCAGCAGCAAGGCGGGACGGGAAAATCAGCCCCAGCATTTT; CDR3 protein: CASSKAGRENQPQHF
V gene: TRBV2; D gene: TRBD2; clone size: -; J gene: TRBJ2-7; CDR3 DNA: TGTGCCATCTCTATCAGGGGGCCGGGACTAGCGTCCTACGAGCAGTACTTC; CDR3 protein: CAISIRGPGLASYEQYF
V gene: TRBV30; D gene: TRBD1; clone size: -; J gene: TRBJ1-6; CDR3 DNA: TGTGCCTGGATCGCAGGGGGATACAATTCACCCCTCCACTTT; CDR3 protein: CAWIAGGYNSPLHF
V gene: TRBV30; D gene: TRBD1; clone size: -; J gene: TRBJ1-2; CDR3 DNA: TGTGCCTGGGGGACAGGGATCTATGGCTACACCTTC; CDR3 protein: CAWGTGIYGYTF
V gene: TRBV7-9; D gene: TRBD1; clone size: once; J gene: TRBJ1-1; CDR3 DNA: TGTGCCAGCAGCTTAGGGGACAGGGGCCACACTGAAGCTTTCTTT; CDR3 protein: CASSLGDRGHTEAFF
V gene: TRBV19; D gene: TRBD1; clone size: -; J gene: TRBJ1-6; CDR3 DNA: TGTGCCAGTAGTACAATAACAGGGGTTCAAGGGAATTCACCCCTCCACTTT; CDR3 protein: CASSTITGVQGNSPLHF
V gene: TRBV25-1; D gene: TRBD2; clone size: -; J gene: TRBJ2-3; CDR3 DNA: TGTGCCAGCAGTGAATATAGTGGGAGGGGTACAGATACGCAGTATTTT; CDR3 protein: CASSEYSGRGTDTQYF
V gene: TRBV18; D gene: TRBD2; clone size: -; J gene: TRBJ2-7; CDR3 DNA: TGTGCCAGCTCACGAGCGGGGGGGCAATACGAGCAGTACTTC; CDR3 protein: CASSRAGGQYEQYF
V gene: TRBV27; D gene: TRBD1; clone size: -; J gene: TRBJ2-7; CDR3 DNA: TGTGCCAGCAGTACCGGACAGGGAATCGGCGAGCAGTACTTC; CDR3 protein: CASSTGQGIGEQYF
V gene: TRBV9; D gene: -; clone size: -; J gene: TRBJ1-1; CDR3 DNA: TGTGCCAGCAGCGCGACCTGGGGGAGGTTAGCTGAAGCTTTCTTT; CDR3 protein: CASSATWGRLAEAFF
V gene: TRBV10-3; D gene: -; clone size: few; J gene: TRBJ2-5; CDR3 DNA: TGTGCCGTCGAGGGGGGGGCCCAAGAGACCCAGTACTTC; CDR3 protein: CAVEGGAQETQYF
V gene: TRBV6-6; D gene: TRBD2; clone size: -; J gene: TRBJ2-3; CDR3 DNA: TGTGCCAGCAGCAGACTAGCGGCGAACACAGATACGCAGTATTTT; CDR3 protein: CASSRLAANTDTQYF
V gene: TRBV7-9; D gene: -; clone size: -; J gene: TRBJ1-4; CDR3 DNA: TGTGCCAGCAGCTTACGTCGGACAGATAATGAAAAACTGTTTTTT; CDR3 protein: CASSLRRTDNEKLFF
V gene: TRBV10-3; D gene: -; clone size: -; J gene: TRBJ2-3; CDR3 DNA: TGTGCCGTAGGAGATGGGGGGATCACAGATACGCAGTATTTT; CDR3 protein: CAVGDGGITDTQYF
V gene: TRBV5-6; D gene: TRBD1; clone size: few; J gene: TRBJ1-2; CDR3 DNA: TGTGCCAGCAGTTTGCGCTGGGGACAGGACCGACTTAACTATGGCTACACCTTC; CDR3 protein: CASSLRWGQDRLNYGYTF
V gene: TRBV7-9; D gene: TRBD2; clone size: -; J gene: TRBJ2-3; CDR3 DNA: TGTGCCAGCAGCTATCGACTAGCCGTCTCGGCAGATACGCAGTATTTT; CDR3 protein: CASSYRLAVSADTQYF
V gene: TRBV5-1; D gene: -; clone size: -; J gene: TRBJ2-1; CDR3 DNA: TGCGCCAGCAGCTTGTACGGGGAACACAATGAGCAGTTCTTC; CDR3 protein: CASSLYGEHNEQFF
V gene: TRBV2; D gene: -; clone size: -; J gene: TRBJ1-1; CDR3 DNA: TGTGCCACCCACAGGGAAGCAAACACTGAAGCTTTCTTT; CDR3 protein: CATHREANTEAFF
V gene: TRBV9; D gene: TRBD1; clone size: -; J gene: TRBJ2-6; CDR3 DNA: TGTGCCAGCAGCGTATCTCGGGGACAGGGCCTCTCTGGGGCCAACGTCCTGACTTTC; CDR3 protein: CASSVSRGQGLSGANVLTF
V gene: TRBV28; D gene: -; clone size: -; J gene: TRBJ1-2; CDR3 DNA: TGTGCCAGCAGTTTAATCCAGAAAAACTATGGCTACACCTTC; CDR3 protein: CASSLIQKNYGYTF
V gene: TRBV5-6; D gene: -; clone size: few; J gene: TRBJ1-5; CDR3 DNA: TGTGCCAGCTCGGGGAGCCCGAATCAGCCCCAGCATTTT; CDR3 protein: CASSGSPNQPQHF
V gene: TRBV5-1; D gene: TRBD1; clone size: -; J gene: TRBJ2-7; CDR3 DNA: TGCGCCAGTGCCGGGACAGGGTACCACGAGCAGTACTTC; CDR3 protein: CASAGTGYHEQYF
V gene: TRBV11-2; D gene: TRBD1; clone size: once; J gene: TRBJ1-5; CDR3 DNA: TGTGCCAGCAGCCAAGGGGACAGGGCTTATCAGCCCCAGCATTTT; CDR3 protein: CASSQGDRAYQPQHF
V gene: TRBV19; D gene: TRBD1; clone size: -; J gene: TRBJ1-2; CDR3 DNA: TGTGCCAGTAGTATAGGGACAGGTTTATATGGCTACACCTTC; CDR3 protein: CASSIGTGLYGYTF
V gene: TRBV3-1/TRBV3-2; D gene: -; clone size: -; J gene: TRBJ2-2; CDR3 DNA: TGTGCCAGCAGCCAGAACATCGCGAACACCGGGGAGCTGTTTTTT; CDR3 protein: CASSQNIANTGELFF
V gene: TRBV5-3; D gene: -; clone size: -; J gene: TRBJ1-2; CDR3 DNA: TGTGCCAGAAGCACTAGAAACTATGGCTACACCTTC; CDR3 protein: CARSTRNYGYTF
V gene: TRBV4-3; D gene: TRBD1; clone size: -; J gene: TRBJ1-2; CDR3 DNA: TGCGCCAGCAGCCAAGAGATACAGGGACAGAGCTATGGCTACACCTTC; CDR3 protein: CASSQEIQGQSYGYTF
V gene: TRBV27; D gene: TRBD2; clone size: -; J gene: TRBJ2-3; CDR3 DNA: TGTGCCAGCAGTTTAGGTCCTAGGCTAGCGGGGACAGATACGCAGTATTTT; CDR3 protein: CASSLGPRLAGTDTQYF
V gene: TRBV2; D gene: TRBD1; clone size: -; J gene: TRBJ2-7; CDR3 DNA: TGTGCCAGCAGTGAAGCGCTTCCTGGGACAGGGCCCTACGAGCAGTACTTC; CDR3 protein: CASSEALPGTGPYEQYF
V gene: TRBV2; D gene: TRBD1; clone size: -; J gene: TRBJ2-4; CDR3 DNA: TGTGCCAGCAGTGAGGGACAGGGCGGGGCAGGGGGAGTCAAAAACATTCAGTACTTC; CDR3 protein: CASSEGQGGAGGVKNIQYF
V gene: TRBV7-9; D gene: TRBD1; clone size: -; J gene: TRBJ2-1; CDR3 DNA: TGTGCCAGCAGCCTGACAGGGGTTTACAATGAGCAGTTCTTC; CDR3 protein: CASSLTGVYNEQFF
V gene: TRBV2; D gene: TRBD1; clone size: -; J gene: TRBJ2-3; CDR3 DNA: TGTGCCAATGAGGACAGGCTCACAGATACGCAGTATTTT; CDR3 protein: CANEDRLTDTQYF
V gene: TRBV7-9; D gene: -; clone size: once; J gene: TRBJ1-1; CDR3 DNA: TGTGCCAGCAGCAAGAGCTTTATGGGCGAAATGAACACTGAAGCTTTCTTT; CDR3 protein: CASSKSFMGEMNTEAFF
V gene: TRBV5-1; D gene: TRBD1; clone size: -; J gene: TRBJ1-4; CDR3 DNA: TGCGCCAGCAGACAGGGGGTTTTAACTAATGAAAAACTGTTTTTT; CDR3 protein: CASRQGVLTNEKLFF
V gene: TRBV7-9; D gene: -; clone size: -; J gene: TRBJ2-7; CDR3 DNA: TGTGCCAGCAGCTTATCACCCCTAGGAGCCTCCTACGAGCAGTACTTC; CDR3 protein: CASSLSPLGASYEQYF
V gene: TRBV5-4; D gene: TRBD1; clone size: -; J gene: TRBJ1-6; CDR3 DNA: TGTGCCAGCAGGGACACAGGGGCATTTAATTCACCCCTCCACTTT; CDR3 protein: CASRDTGAFNSPLHF
V gene: TRBV6-1; D gene: TRBD1; clone size: -; J gene: TRBJ1-5; CDR3 DNA: TGTGCCAGCAGTGAAGATTGGACAGGTAGCAATCAGCCCCAGCATTTT; CDR3 protein: CASSEDWTGSNQPQHF
V gene: TRBV12-3/TRBV12-4; D gene: -; clone size: -; J gene: TRBJ1-2; CDR3 DNA: TGTGCCAGCAGAAGGCGGGACTATGGCTACACCTTC; CDR3 protein: CASRRRDYGYTF
V gene: TRBV7-9; D gene: -; clone size: -; J gene: TRBJ2-7; CDR3 DNA: TGTGCCAGCAGCTGGACAGTAGGCTCCTACGAGCAGTACTTC; CDR3 protein: CASSWTVGSYEQYF
V gene: TRBV28; D gene: -; clone size: -; J gene: TRBJ1-2; CDR3 DNA: TGTGCCAGCAGTTTAAGGGGAACAGGAGGCTACACCTTC; CDR3 protein: CASSLRGTGGYTF
V gene: TRBV6-6; D gene: -; clone size: few; J gene: TRBJ1-5; CDR3 DNA: TGTGCCAGCAGCGGGACTGTTAATCAGCCCCAGCATTTT; CDR3 protein: CASSGTVNQPQHF
V gene: TRBV27; D gene: TRBD1; clone size: -; J gene: TRBJ1-5; CDR3 DNA: TGTGCCAGCAGTTTATTGGGACAGGGGATTGGGGCCCAGCATTTT; CDR3 protein: CASSLLGQGIGAQHF